Below, one T cell receptor beta chain is given with its context. This sample is part of a study of blood T cell repertoires in COVID-19. Study as a whole: Whether acute or convalescent, the COVID-19 samples came from the United States, Italy and Spain.

After removal of 4 bases from V and 6 bases from J, the junction contained 6 bases not matched to a gene. CDR1 is SGHTA and CDR2 is FQGTGA in the germline V gene. There are 15 residues in the CDR3. Measured with immunoSEQ multiplex PCR; TCRdb has only the in-frame clones, and not every one. The sample lists fewer than 250,000 clones, about four fifths occurring once. The sequence was obtained from a woman aged 40 to 49 with acute or convalescent COVID-19. This chain links TRBV7-3 with TRBJ2-1, with 10 positions matching TRBD1. Sequences were obtained from peripheral blood. CDR3 sequence: CASSSAGQGINEQFF. The CDR3 DNA reads as TGTGCCAGCAGCTCTGCGGGACAGGGGATCAATGAGCAGTTCTTC.